This is a list of T cell receptor beta chains from one sample in a study of blood T cell repertoires in COVID-19. TCRdb's table, derived via immunoSEQ multiplex PCR, lists solely in-frame clones and lacks some. The sample has about 220,000 clones; 82% are singletons. Sequenced sample: PBMCs or T cells enriched from blood (not recorded which). Every receptor here comes from a woman aged 60 to 75 who had recovered from COVID-19. Both conserved end residues are trimmed from each CDR3.

j_gene,v_gene,CDR3aa
TRBJ2-2,TRBV5-8,ASSFGFQGAGWNTGELF
TRBJ2-7,TRBV9,ASSVGPAKSYEQY
TRBJ2-7,TRBV19,ASSIQLGYEQY
TRBJ2-3,TRBV27,ASGGGTDTQY
TRBJ1-2,TRBV10-3,AISEPLQGAINYGYT
TRBJ1-1,TRBV2,ASSLQGNTEAF
TRBJ1-3,TRBV5-1,ASSLWGQGDSGNTIY
TRBJ1-1,TRBV18,ASSPRTGALVNTEAF
TRBJ2-7,TRBV6-5,ASSFSPYEQY
TRBJ1-2,TRBV19,ASSPWGHVYGYT
TRBJ2-1,TRBV7-2,ASSLSVAGGREEF
TRBJ1-1,TRBV29-1,SVELQAMNTEAF
TRBJ2-1,TRBV2,ASSVVGQGTNEQF
TRBJ1-2,TRBV7-2,ASSLGFAGTGGGYT
TRBJ1-2,TRBV6-5,ASSYSPGTGGYGYT
TRBJ2-7,TRBV5-1,ASSLLGQGDEQY
TRBJ2-7,TRBV4-1,ASSQGRAVGTGGGEQY
TRBJ1-2,TRBV29-1,SVPRTGGDYGYT
TRBJ1-1,TRBV19,ASSIDSVVNTEAF
TRBJ2-2,TRBV12-3/TRBV12-4,ASSPRAPGELF
TRBJ1-3,TRBV7-2,ASSLNRNTIY
TRBJ2-6,TRBV25-1,ASSATGRGGPGANVLT
TRBJ1-2,TRBV5-1,ASSPGQATPFA
TRBJ1-3,TRBV10-2,ASRRAGNTIY
TRBJ2-7,TRBV3-1/TRBV3-2,ASSLVRGAGEQY
TRBJ2-5,TRBV29-1,SVEALGGEPKTKETQY
TRBJ1-6,TRBV2,ASSATGGPSPLH
TRBJ2-7,TRBV29-1,SAGTGGSSYEQY
TRBJ2-7,TRBV5-1,ASSQRTGSHEQY
TRBJ1-1,TRBV7-6,ASSARTGSQGTEAF
TRBJ1-6,TRBV28,ASRARVDNNSPLH
TRBJ1-4,TRBV5-4,ASSSDRQGDSQKLF
TRBJ1-2,TRBV27,ASSFGGQTRGYT
TRBJ2-5,TRBV11-2,ASSWALDEGRETQY
TRBJ1-6,TRBV4-3,ASSQAARNSPLH
TRBJ1-4,TRBV6-2/TRBV6-3,ASSDTGGSEKLF
TRBJ2-1,TRBV7-8,ASSFGQGPYNEQF
TRBJ2-2,TRBV19,ASSQNRAGELF
TRBJ2-6,TRBV5-6,ASTIRRETGANVLT
TRBJ2-3,TRBV5-1,ASSQGIRDTQY
TRBJ2-1,TRBV4-2,ASSQEGTWSSYNEQF
TRBJ2-5,TRBV7-9,ASSATGVRETQY
TRBJ1-2,TRBV7-9,ASSLGDYGYT
TRBJ2-3,TRBV5-1,ASSLLGSYTDTQY